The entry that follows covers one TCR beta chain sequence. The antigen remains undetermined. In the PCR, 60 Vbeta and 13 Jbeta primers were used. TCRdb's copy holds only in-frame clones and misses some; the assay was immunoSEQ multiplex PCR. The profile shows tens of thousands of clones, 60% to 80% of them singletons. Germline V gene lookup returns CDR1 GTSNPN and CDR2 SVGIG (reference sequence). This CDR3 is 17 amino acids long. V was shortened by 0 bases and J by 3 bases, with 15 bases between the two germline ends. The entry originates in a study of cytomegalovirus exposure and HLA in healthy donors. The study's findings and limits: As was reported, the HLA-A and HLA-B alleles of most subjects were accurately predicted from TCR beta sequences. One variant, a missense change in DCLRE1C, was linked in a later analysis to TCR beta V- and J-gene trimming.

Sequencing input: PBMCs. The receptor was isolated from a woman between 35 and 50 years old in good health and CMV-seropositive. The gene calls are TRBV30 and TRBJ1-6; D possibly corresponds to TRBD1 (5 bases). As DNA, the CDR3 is TGTGCCTGGAGTGTACTGTCAGGGCAGGGCTATAATTCACCCCTCCACTTT. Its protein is CAWSVLSGQGYNSPLHF.